This T cell receptor beta chain was sequenced during a study of blood T cell repertoires in COVID-19. About the research overall: Samples of COVID-19 (acute and convalescent) were obtained from the United States, Italy and Spain. PBMCs, B-cell-depleted T cells, or T cells provided the cDNA or gDNA that made up the material.

In the authors' methods: For nucleated cells, counts were estimated from reference gene primer amplification. Sequencing was performed with immunoSEQ multiplex PCR; in TCRdb, only in-frame clones are kept and a portion is missing. That table gives V, J and clone size, and the DNA gave D and trimming. The repertoire holds about 72,000 clones, with about 81% as singletons. Per germline, CDR1 DFQATT and CDR2 SNEGSKA (reference sequence). CDR3 length: 14 residues. V was cut by 3 bases and J by 0 bases, with 9 bases left in between. This clonotype was sampled from a human donor in a cohort sampled during active COVID-19. This chain joins TRBV20-1 and TRBJ2-1; D might be TRBD1 (6 bases). Sequenced: peripheral blood. The CDR3, as DNA: TGCAGTGCTAGTGGGGGCCGCTCCTACAATGAGCAGTTCTTC. Protein sequence: CSASGGRSYNEQFF.